A single sample is the source of the 27 T cell receptor beta chains below, sequenced in a study of T cell responses to AZD1222 COVID-19 vaccine. Profiled with immunoSEQ multiplex PCR; TCRdb holds only in-frame clones, not every one. The repertoire holds some 64,000 clones, about 70% seen once, with more than 12% in the top ten. The sequencing here drew on peripheral blood, taken on day 0 of AZD1222 vaccination. Receptor source: an adult in good health.

The V gene is TRBV27, the J gene TRBJ2-5; D is unclear. Trimming took off 0 bases at V and 5 bases at J, with 10 bases between the two ends. Germline V gene lookup returns CDR1 MNHEY and CDR2 SMNVEV (reference sequence). The CDR3 covers 14 residues. The CDR3 region is CASSLSARPETQYF. For the CDR3, the DNA is TGTGCCAGCAGTTTATCCGCTAGGCCGGAGACCCAGTACTTC.

In this sample, this clone turned up a few times. This sequence joins TRBV30 and TRBJ1-6; D ambiguous. Germline CDR1 reads GTSNPN; CDR2 reads SVGIG (reference sequence). This CDR3 region has 13 residues. With 5 bases removed from V and 10 bases from J, the gap between germline ends came to 15 bases. CDR3: CAWGPGSESPLHF. DNA for the CDR3: TGTGCCTGGGGACCGGGTAGTGAGTCACCCCTCCACTTT.

CDR3 sequence reads: CATIKRRAANYGYTF. The CDR3 DNA reads TGTGCCACCATTAAGAGGAGGGCCGCTAACTATGGCTACACCTTC. The chain carries TRBV6-5 and TRBJ1-2; D unresolved. The CDR3 length is 15 residues. CDR1 and CDR2 from the germline V gene are MNHEY and SVGAGI. V was trimmed by 10 bases and J by 0 bases, leaving 18 bases between them.

The chain has TRBV27 and TRBJ2-2; D is perhaps TRBD1 (5 bases). CDR3 size: 16 residues. The ends were cut back, 5 bases at V and 4 bases at J, with 17 bases in the middle. The germline V gene encodes CDR1 MNHEY and CDR2 SMNVEV (reference sequence). The CDR3 region has the DNA TGTGCCAGCAGTCTCGGCGGTCTTAGGGGCACCGGGGAGCTGTTTTTT. Residues: CASSLGGLRGTGELFF.

The chain is built from TRBV5-5 and TRBJ1-2; D gene ambiguous. Germline V lookup: CDR1 SGHKS, CDR2 YYEKEE (reference sequence). Between the trimmed V and J ends, which lost 1 base and 7 bases, there was a span of 17 bases. The CDR3 is 15 residues long. This chain's CDR3 is CASSLRAQERTGYTF. The DNA of the CDR3 is TGTGCCAGCAGCTTGAGGGCCCAGGAGCGAACTGGCTACACCTTC.

The V call is TRBV30, the J call TRBJ1-2; D uncertain. Trimming shortened V by 2 bases and J by 0 bases, and 10 bases separated the two germline ends. Germline-derived CDR1 and CDR2 are GTSNPN and SVGIG (reference sequence). This CDR3 contains 14 residues. The DNA of the CDR3 is TGTGCCTGGAGTCCCCCCGGAGCTAACTATGGCTACACCTTC. It specifies CAWSPPGANYGYTF.

A few counts support this clone. J is TRBJ2-1 and V is TRBV24-1; a possible D gene is TRBD2 (6 bases). Germline V gives CDR1 KGHDR, CDR2 SFDVKD. The CDR3 contains 13 residues. V was cut by 3 bases and J by 5 bases, with 7 bases left in between. The CDR3 loop is CATSDGGNNEQFF. CDR3 in DNA: TGTGCCACCAGTGATGGGGGGAACAATGAGCAGTTCTTC.

V gene TRBV5-1 combines with J gene TRBJ2-2; D tentatively reads TRBD1 or TRBD2 (5 bases each). This CDR3 spans 13 amino acids. Germline lookup yields CDR1 SGHRS and CDR2 YFSETQ. The ends were cut back, 4 bases at V and 3 bases at J, with 7 bases in the middle. The CDR3 coding sequence is TGCGCCAGCAGCCGAGGGGACACCGGGGAGCTGTTTTTT. It specifies CASSRGDTGELFF.

This clone showed up just once. The V call is TRBV4-3, the J call TRBJ1-5; no firm D call. V was cut by 0 bases and J by 6 bases, with 6 bases left in between. The CDR3 spans 13 residues. Germline CDR1 and CDR2: LGHNA and YSLEER. The CDR3 DNA follows: TGCGCCAGCAGCCAAGATGACGGTCAGCCCCAGCATTTT. It is translated as CASSQDDGQPQHF.

This chain links TRBV7-2 with TRBJ2-1; 8 bases are a match to TRBD2. Germline loops: CDR1 SGHTA, CDR2 FQGNSA. CDR3 length equals 19 residues. J was trimmed by 7 bases and V by 5 bases; bases with no gene match: 22. The CDR3 reads CASSRDIAGGIRFVNEQFF. The DNA of the CDR3 is TGTGCCAGCAGCCGTGATATTGCGGGGGGAATCCGTTTTGTGAATGAGCAGTTCTTC.

The chain combines TRBV6-1 with TRBJ1-5; a weak D match, TRBD1 (6 bases). The CDR3 is made up of 15 amino acids. The V and J ends lost 1 base and 2 bases respectively, with 9 bases between them. CDR1 MNHNS and CDR2 SASEGT come from the germline V gene. The CDR3 DNA reads as TGTGCCAGCAGTGAAGGGGGGGGCCGCAATCAGCCCCAGCATTTT. Translation gives CASSEGGGRNQPQHF.

The rearrangement links TRBV5-1 to TRBJ2-5; TRBD2 aligns across 10 bases. CDR3 length equals 16 residues. The ends lost 2 bases at V and 4 bases at J; junction bases unmatched: 8. Germline CDR1 reads SGHRS; CDR2 reads YFSETQ. CDR3 sequence reads: CASSFAGTSATETQYF. The CDR3 nucleotides are TGCGCCAGCAGCTTCGCCGGGACTAGCGCTACAGAGACCCAGTACTTC.

This chain connects TRBV27 to TRBJ1-2; no definite D call. CDR1 and CDR2 from the germline V gene are MNHEY and SMNVEV (reference sequence). Trimming cost V 5 bases and J 7 bases, with 17 bases left between them. This CDR3 has 14 amino acids. CDR3 nucleotide sequence: TGTGCCAGCAGTCCTGAATCGGGGTGGGGTGGCTACACCTTC. Protein sequence: CASSPESGWGGYTF.

The chain employs TRBV3-1 (or the pseudogene TRBV3-2) and TRBJ2-3; TRBD2 matches at 8 bases. From germline, CDR1 is LGHDT and CDR2 YNNKEL (reference sequence). V trimming: 0 bases; J trimming: 2 bases; junction bases outside the gene matches: 4. The CDR3 consists of 16 residues. The CDR3, as DNA: TGTGCCAGCAGCCAAGAGACGGGGGGGCACACAGATACGCAGTATTTT. Its translation: CASSQETGGHTDTQYF.

The chain couples TRBV20-1 to TRBJ2-1, with D unclear. Germline CDR1 DFQATT, CDR2 SNEGSKA (reference sequence). The CDR3 runs 11 residues. Trimming took 3 bases from V and 7 from J, leaving 7 bases between them. The CDR3 loop is CSASYQNEQFF. The DNA of the CDR3 is TGCAGTGCTAGCTACCAGAATGAGCAGTTCTTC.

The V and J genes are TRBV7-8 and TRBJ2-2, with 10 bases lining up with TRBD2. Trimming took 3 bases from V and 7 from J; bases not matched to a gene: 8. The CDR3 length is 16 residues. Germline CDR1 SGHVS, CDR2 FQNEAQ. CDR3 DNA sequence: TGTGCCAGCAGCTTGTGGATAGCGGGGGGCGGCGGGGAGCTGTTTTTT. It encodes CASSLWIAGGGGELFF. Drawing the rest from reference TRBV7-8 and TRBJ2-2, the complete variable domain is GAGVSQSPRYKVAKRGQDVALRCDPISGHVSLFWYQQALGQGPEFLTYFQNEAQLDKSGLPSDRFFAERPEGSVSTLKIQRTQQEDSAVYLCASSLWIAGGGGELFFGEGSRLTVL.

This clone was recorded once. The gene calls are TRBV7-9 and TRBJ1-2; D not resolved. Trimming took 1 base from V and 8 from J, leaving 11 bases between them. This CDR3 is 13 amino acids long. Germline loops: CDR1 SEHNR, CDR2 FQNEAQ (reference sequence). CDR3 nucleotides: TGTGCCAGCAGCTTAGGGCCTCGGGGAGGCTACACCTTC. As protein: CASSLGPRGGYTF.

CDR3 protein: CSVADYEQYF. CDR3 DNA sequence: TGCAGCGTTGCGGATTACGAGCAGTACTTC. This chain links TRBV29-1 with TRBJ2-7, with unresolved D. Per the germline V gene, CDR1 is SQVTM and CDR2 is ANQGSEA. The length of the CDR3 is 10 residues. Trimming stripped 4 bases from V and 4 bases from J, with 5 bases between.

This chain joins TRBV27 and TRBJ1-5; maybe TRBD1 (6 bases). This CDR3 contains 13 residues. CDR1 and CDR2 (germline): MNHEY, SMNVEV (reference sequence). V was pared by 10 bases and J by 1 base, with 11 bases between. The CDR3 is CATGGPSNQPQHF. The CDR3 coding sequence is TGTGCCACCGGGGGGCCGAGCAATCAGCCCCAGCATTTT.

V and J are TRBV5-1 and TRBJ1-2; no clear D gene. Germline V gene data show CDR1 as SGHRS and CDR2 as YFSETQ. V dropped 2 bases and J dropped 4 bases, with 6 bases sitting between them. This CDR3 has 12 amino acids. Here the CDR3 DNA reads TGCGCCAGCAGCTTTAGCGGCTATGGCTACACCTTC. Encoded protein: CASSFSGYGYTF.

The chain joins TRBV11-3 to TRBJ2-1; D remains ambiguous. Trimming stripped 6 bases from V and 7 bases from J, with 10 bases between. Germline CDR1 is SGHNT and CDR2 is YENEEA. There are 12 residues in the CDR3. The CDR3 region is CASSKTRNEQFF. CDR3 in DNA: TGTGCCAGCAGTAAGACAAGGAATGAGCAGTTCTTC.

The genes are TRBV7-9 and TRBJ1-6; TRBD1 is a possible D gene (6 bases). The CDR3 totals 14 residues. Deletions cut 2 bases from V and 9 bases from J, with 11 bases between. Germline CDR1 is SEHNR and CDR2 is FQNEAQ (reference sequence). This chain's CDR3 is CASSLQQGSSPLHF. In DNA, the CDR3 is TGTGCCAGCAGCTTACAACAGGGAAGTTCACCCCTCCACTTT.

This clone showed up just a few times. This CDR3 reads CASRPTAASYNEQFF. The CDR3 DNA sequence: TGTGCCAGCAGGCCCACCGCGGCGTCCTACAATGAGCAGTTCTTC. V usage is TRBV2 and J usage is TRBJ2-1; D not resolved. The CDR3 loop spans 15 amino acids. Germline V lookup: CDR1 SNHLY, CDR2 FYNNEI. Trimming removed 6 bases at V and 1 base at J, with 13 bases between.

This clone was recorded a few times. The chain couples TRBV27 to TRBJ2-7; D remains ambiguous. Per the germline V gene, CDR1 is MNHEY and CDR2 is SMNVEV (reference sequence). The CDR3 has 11 amino acids. V lost 6 bases and J lost 4, with 7 bases in between. In nucleotides, the CDR3 is TGTGCCAGCAGGGGGAATTACGAGCAGTACTTC. This sequence encodes CASRGNYEQYF.

The V call is TRBV9, the J call TRBJ1-2, with TRBD1 identical over 7 bases. The length of the CDR3 is 15 residues. Germline lookup yields CDR1 SGDLS and CDR2 YYNGEE. The trim removed 0 bases at V and 3 bases at J, leaving 5 bases unmatched. The CDR3 is CASSVVPDRDYGYTF. In DNA form, the CDR3 reads TGTGCCAGCAGCGTAGTCCCAGACAGGGACTATGGCTACACCTTC.

V and J are TRBV15 and TRBJ1-6, with D unclear. The V gene's germline CDR1 is LNHNV and CDR2 YYDKDF (reference sequence). Trimming shortened V by 5 bases and J by 3 bases, and 14 bases separated the two germline ends. This CDR3 region has 16 residues. CDR3 in amino acids: CATSPGPGYYNSPLHF. The DNA of the CDR3 is TGTGCCACCAGCCCAGGACCGGGGTACTATAATTCACCCCTCCACTTT.

The rearrangement links TRBV10-2 to TRBJ1-6, with a possible D match to TRBD1 (5 bases). Germline CDR1 WSHSY, CDR2 SAAADI. The CDR3 has 15 residues. Trimming removed 7 bases from V and 5 bases from J, with 15 bases in between. Here the CDR3 DNA reads TGCGCCAGCACCGTAATTGGGGCCGATAATTCACCCCTCCACTTT. This codes for CASTVIGADNSPLHF.